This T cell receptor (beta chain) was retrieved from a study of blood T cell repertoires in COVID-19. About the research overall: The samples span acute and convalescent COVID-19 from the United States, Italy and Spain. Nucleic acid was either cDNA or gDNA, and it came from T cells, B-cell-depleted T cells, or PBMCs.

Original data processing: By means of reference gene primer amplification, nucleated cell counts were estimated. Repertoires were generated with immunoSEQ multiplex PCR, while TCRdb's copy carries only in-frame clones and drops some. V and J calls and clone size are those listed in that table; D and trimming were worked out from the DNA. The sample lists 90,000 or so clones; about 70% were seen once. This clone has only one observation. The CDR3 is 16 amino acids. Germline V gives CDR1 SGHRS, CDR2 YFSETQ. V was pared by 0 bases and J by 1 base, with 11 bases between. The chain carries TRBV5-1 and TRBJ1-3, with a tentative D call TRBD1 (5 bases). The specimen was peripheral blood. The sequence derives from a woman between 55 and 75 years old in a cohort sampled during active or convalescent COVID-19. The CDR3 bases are TGCGCCAGCAGCTTGGAAGGGGCCATATCTGGAAACACCATATATTTT. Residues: CASSLEGAISGNTIYF. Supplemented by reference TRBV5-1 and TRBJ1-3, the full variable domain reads KAGVTQTPRYLIKTRGQQVTLSCSPISGHRSVSWYQQTPGQGLQFLFEYFSETQRNKGNFPGRFSGRQFSNSRSEMNVSTLELGDSALYLCASSLEGAISGNTIYFGEGSWLTVV.